The sequence of this T cell receptor (beta chain) was determined in a study of cytomegalovirus exposure and HLA in healthy donors. Germline V gives CDR1 GTSNPN, CDR2 SVGIG (reference sequence). V lost 3 bases and J lost 7, with 13 bases in between. This CDR3 comprises 14 residues. The PCR was carried out with 60 Vbeta primers and 13 Jbeta primers. Method: immunoSEQ multiplex PCR; TCRdb's copy keeps in-frame clones and lacks some. In the table there are about 200,000 clones, around 82% of which are singletons. With respect to this clone: Its specificity is not known.

General observations from the study: Apparent HLA restriction characterized most CMV-associated TCR beta chains in a later analysis.

The rearrangement joins TRBV30 to TRBJ1-6; D is unresolved. The clonotype was recovered from a young woman in good health and CMV-seronegative. Sequenced input: PBMCs. CDR3 protein: CAWRAVRFNSPLHF. The CDR3 DNA is TGTGCCTGGAGAGCGGTCCGGTTCAATTCACCCCTCCACTTT. Full variable domain (rest looked up from reference TRBV30 and TRBJ1-6): SQTIHQWPATLVQPVGSPLSLECTVEGTSNPNLYWYRQAAGRGLQLLFYSVGIGQISSEVPQNLSASRPQDRQFILSSKKLLLSDSGFYLCAWRAVRFNSPLHFGNGTRLTVT.